These 22 T cell receptor beta chains were sequenced from one sample in a study of neurological immune-mediated disorders. From the 5' RACE reads, TCRdb called clonotypes with MiXCR, one entry per CDR3 protein. The sample records about 24,000 distinct CDR3 sequences, 13% being singletons. Sequenced sample: PBMCs. The receptors were sampled from a woman aged 40 to 55 with HTLV-1-associated myelopathy (HAM/TSP).

J is TRBJ2-1 and V is TRBV20-1; D may be TRBD2 (5 bases). The CDR3 is made up of 15 amino acids. Looked up from germline, CDR1 is DFQATT and CDR2 is SNEGSKA (reference sequence). V was trimmed by 7 bases and J by 4 bases, leaving 20 bases between them. CDR3: CSVRPSGVPYNEQFF. The CDR3 DNA reads TGCAGTGTCAGACCCAGCGGCGTGCCTTACAATGAGCAGTTCTTC.

This clonotype was found many times. V usage is TRBV11-2 and J usage is TRBJ2-7; 9 bases agree with TRBD1. Germline trimming cut 4 bases from V and 2 bases from J; bases unmatched to any gene: 0. The CDR3 runs 13 residues. Germline-derived CDR1 and CDR2 are SGHAT and FQNNGV. CDR3 region: CASSWDRAYEQYV. CDR3 nucleotide sequence: TGTGCCAGCAGCTGGGACAGGGCCTACGAGCAGTACGTC.

The table lists this clonotype with many counts. The rearrangement uses TRBV20-1 and TRBJ2-5; 14 bases map to TRBD2. The CDR3 loop spans 16 amino acids. Losses at the gene ends were 5 bases for V and 4 bases for J; bases not matched to a gene: 9. From germline, CDR1 is DFQATT and CDR2 SNEGSKA (reference sequence). Here the CDR3 reads CSAARTSGGWGETQYF. DNA of the CDR3: TGCAGTGCTGCACGGACTAGCGGGGGGTGGGGAGAGACCCAGTACTTC.

This clonotype was seen repeatedly, ten times or more. The CDR3 sequence is CSARSLRGQDTEAFF. The CDR3 DNA is TGCAGTGCTAGATCCCTTCGAGGACAGGACACTGAAGCTTTCTTT. V is TRBV20-1 and J is TRBJ1-1; 7 bases agree with TRBD1. Germline V gives CDR1 DFQATT, CDR2 SNEGSKA (reference sequence). V dropped 2 bases and J dropped 3; count of bases not matched to a gene: 9. CDR3 length: 15 amino acids.

This clonotype showed up many times. V gene TRBV11-2 combines with J gene TRBJ1-1; no firm D call. Per the germline V gene, CDR1 is SGHAT and CDR2 is FQNNGV. V lost 4 bases, J lost 2 bases, and 14 bases lay in between. This CDR3 has 15 amino acids. CDR3 amino acids: CASSSFRTGNTEAFF. Written as DNA, the CDR3 is TGTGCCAGCAGCTCATTCCGGACGGGTAACACTGAAGCTTTCTTT.

This clonotype was seen repeatedly, ten times or more. The chain is built from TRBV5-1 and TRBJ1-2; a weak D match, TRBD1 (5 bases). The V gene's germline CDR1 is SGHRS and CDR2 YFSETQ. The CDR3 loop spans 15 amino acids. Trimming took off 2 bases at V and 1 base at J, with 12 bases between the two ends. As DNA, the CDR3 is TGCGCCAGCAGCTTAGTCACGGGGCGTAACTATGGCTACACCTTC. Its translation: CASSLVTGRNYGYTF. Supplemented by reference TRBV5-1 and TRBJ1-2, the full variable domain reads KAGVTQTPRYLIKTRGQQVTLSCSPISGHRSVSWYQQTPGQGLQFLFEYFSETQRNKGNFPGRFSGRQFSNSRSEMNVSTLELGDSALYLCASSLVTGRNYGYTFGSGTRLTVV.

This clonotype was detected many times. This may stem from a read error, because a much larger clone lies one nucleotide away. The V and J genes are TRBV12-3 or TRBV12-4 and TRBJ2-3; D is perhaps TRBD2 (5 bases). V was clipped by 6 bases and J by 5 bases, with 15 bases between them. The CDR3 has 14 amino acids. CDR3 region: CASRYIGVQDTQYF. The CDR3 DNA sequence: TGTGCCAGCAGATATATCGGGGTGCAAGATACGCAGTATTTT.

V gene TRBV20-1 combines with J gene TRBJ1-6; the D is unclear. V was shortened by 0 bases and J by 0 bases, with 12 bases between the two germline ends. The CDR3 totals 17 residues. Germline CDR1 and CDR2: DFQATT and SNEGSKA (reference sequence). CDR3 sequence reads: CSARDWGLSSYNSPLHF. In DNA, the CDR3 is TGCAGTGCTAGAGATTGGGGTCTAAGCTCCTATAATTCACCCCTCCACTTT.

This clonotype was counted ten times or more. V usage is TRBV7-3 and J usage is TRBJ2-2; possibly TRBD2 for D (7 bases). Germline CDR1 SGHTA, CDR2 FQGTGA. This CDR3 spans 15 amino acids. Trimming left V 2 bases short and J 5 bases short, with 12 bases between. CDR3 sequence: CASSLLRGGTGELFF. The CDR3 DNA reads as TGTGCCAGCAGCTTACTCAGGGGAGGGACCGGGGAGCTGTTTTTT.

This clonotype was recorded many times. The rearrangement uses TRBV29-1 and TRBJ1-5, with D perhaps TRBD1 (6 bases). Trimming pared 7 bases from V and 5 bases from J, leaving 15 bases between. The length of the CDR3 is 13 residues. CDR1 is SQVTM and CDR2 is ANQGSEA in the germline V gene. This CDR3 is CSAVLGGDQPQHF. Written as DNA, the CDR3 is TGCAGCGCCGTATTAGGGGGGGATCAGCCCCAGCATTTT.

At least ten counts were recorded for this clonotype. The chain carries TRBV6-5 and TRBJ2-2; TRBD2 agrees at 9 bases. The germline CDR1 and CDR2 sequences are MNHEY and SVGAGI. CDR3 length: 17 amino acids. Trimming at V came to 0 bases and at J to 4 bases, leaving 6 bases not matched to a gene. Written as DNA, the CDR3 is TGTGCCAGCAGTTACTCCGGTAGCGGGGGCCTCACCGGGGAGCTGTTTTTT. Translated: CASSYSGSGGLTGELFF.

This clonotype was recorded many times. This sequence joins TRBV7-2 and TRBJ2-7, with 11 nucleotides matching TRBD2. The CDR3 extends over 18 amino acids. The V and J ends lost 1 base and 12 bases, in that order; junction bases with no gene match: 20. Germline V lookup: CDR1 SGHTA, CDR2 FQGNSA. The CDR3 is CASSLGHRLAGGATRLYF. Written as DNA, the CDR3 is TGTGCCAGCAGCTTAGGGCACCGGCTAGCGGGGGGCGCTACGAGGTTGTACTTC.

This clonotype was picked up many times. The genes are TRBV3-1 and TRBJ2-1; 8 nucleotides line up with TRBD2. This CDR3 spans 15 amino acids. V lost 3 bases, J lost 5 bases, and 6 bases stayed unmatched. Germline V gene sequence: CDR1 LGHDT, CDR2 YNNKEL (reference sequence). CDR3 protein: CASSHLTSGHNEQFF. CDR3 coding DNA: TGTGCCAGCAGCCATTTAACTAGCGGACACAATGAGCAGTTCTTC.

About this clonotype: A single base separates this from a much larger clone, so it may be a read error. The chain is built from TRBV29-1 and TRBJ2-2, with D perhaps TRBD1 (5 bases). This CDR3 spans 11 amino acids. Germline assignment: CDR1 SQVTM and CDR2 ANQGSEA. CDR3 nucleotides: TGCAGCGCTGAGGACACCGTGGAGCTGTTTTTT. Its protein product is CSAEDTVELFF.

Many counts were recorded for this clonotype. The rearrangement links TRBV11-1 to TRBJ2-1, with 9 bases fitting TRBD2. J gave up 8 bases and V 0 bases, and 5 bases lay outside the gene matches. Germline CDR1 and CDR2: SGHAT and FQDESV (reference sequence). This CDR3 spans 15 amino acids. CDR3 sequence (DNA): TGTGCCAGCAGCTTAGCGCGCGGGGGGGCCCATGAGCAGTTCTTC. Translated: CASSLARGGAHEQFF.

Note on this clonotype: One junction end does not reproduce the germline sequence, and a read error may be involved. This chain connects TRBV5-5 to TRBJ2-3; D is ambiguous. CDR1 and CDR2 from the germline V gene are SGHKS and YYEKEE (reference sequence). The CDR3 runs to 13 residues. The CDR3 DNA follows: TGTGCCAGCGGCTTGGCCATAGTAGATACGCAGTATTTT. It codes for CASGLAIVDTQYF.

The sample holds many counts of this clonotype. V gene TRBV5-8 combines with J gene TRBJ2-7, with a tentative D call TRBD1 (6 bases). Germline CDR1 is SGHTS and CDR2 is YDEGEE. The V and J ends lost 2 bases and 5 bases respectively, with 11 bases between them. The CDR3 contains 13 residues. The CDR3 here is CASSFGQGNEQYF. DNA of the CDR3: TGTGCCAGCAGCTTCGGCCAGGGGAACGAGCAGTACTTC.

This clonotype was picked up many times. The V and J genes are TRBV5-1 and TRBJ2-5, with 7 bases that match TRBD1. Germline values: CDR1 SGHRS, CDR2 YFSETQ. The CDR3 spans 13 residues. V shed 3 bases and J 5 bases; nucleotides not matched to a gene: 4. In DNA form, the CDR3 reads TGCGCCAGCAGCTCACAGGGGAGCGAGACCCAGTACTTC. Residues: CASSSQGSETQYF.

This clonotype was observed at least ten times. This chain joins TRBV20-1 and TRBJ2-7; D gene unclear. CDR1 and CDR2 (germline): DFQATT, SNEGSKA (reference sequence). The CDR3 extends over 16 amino acids. V lost 6 bases and J lost 4, with 25 bases in between. The CDR3 loop reads CSAGNVGGGGNYEQYF. CDR3 bases: TGCAGTGCAGGAAACGTAGGTGGCGGTGGGAATTACGAGCAGTACTTC.

At least ten counts were recorded for this clonotype. The chain couples TRBV5-1 to TRBJ2-1; either TRBD1 or TRBD2 may supply D (5 bases each). CDR3 length equals 15 residues. V dropped 2 bases and J dropped 6 bases, with 15 bases sitting between them. Germline V gene data show CDR1 as SGHRS and CDR2 as YFSETQ. This CDR3 reads CASSLGDPRGNEQFF. The CDR3 region has the DNA TGCGCCAGCAGCTTAGGGGACCCTCGGGGCAATGAGCAGTTCTTC.

In this sample, this clonotype turned up a few times. The chain combines TRBV4-1 with TRBJ1-5, with D unresolved. Germline V gene sequence: CDR1 MGHRA, CDR2 YSYEKL. This CDR3 is 19 amino acids long. V shed 4 bases and J shed 2 bases, with 24 bases lying between them. CDR3 sequence: CASSPMSGYVGSGNQPQHF. The DNA for the CDR3 is TGCGCCAGCAGCCCAATGTCGGGGTATGTTGGGTCGGGCAATCAGCCCCAGCATTTT.

This clonotype was seen ten or more times. This chain uses TRBV20-1 with TRBJ2-7; D unclear. V lost 2 bases and J lost 2, with 10 bases in between. The CDR3 totals 13 residues. In germline, CDR1 is DFQATT, CDR2 SNEGSKA (reference sequence). This CDR3 reads CSARNTRTYEQYF. The DNA of the CDR3 is TGCAGTGCTAGAAATACAAGGACCTACGAGCAGTACTTC.